The source of this T cell receptor beta chain is a study of blood T cell repertoires in COVID-19. Overall study: Sites in the United States, Italy and Spain provided acute and convalescent COVID-19 samples.

Enrolment of Seattle patients took place during active infection, and they were followed longitudinally. Authors' data handling: For nucleated cells, counts were estimated from reference gene primer amplification. Method: immunoSEQ multiplex PCR; TCRdb's copy keeps in-frame clones and lacks some. D and trimming come from the DNA, and the V and J calls and clone size come from that table. The sample shows some 230,000 clones, roughly nine tenths of them seen only once. J gave up 1 base and V 6 bases, and 4 bases lay outside the gene matches. The length of the CDR3 is 14 residues. Germline V gene sequence: CDR1 LNHDA, CDR2 SQIVND (reference sequence).

The receptor was derived from a woman between 45 and 65 years old with COVID-19, enrolled during active disease. Sequences were obtained from peripheral blood. This chain links TRBV19 with TRBJ1-1; 8 positions match TRBD1. The CDR3 here is CASRGDRSNTEAFF. The CDR3 nucleotides read TGTGCCAGTAGGGGGGACAGGTCGAACACTGAAGCTTTCTTT.